A single sample is the source of the 32 T cell receptor beta chains below, sequenced in a study of blood T cell repertoires in COVID-19. Profiling relied on immunoSEQ multiplex PCR, and the TCRdb table lists in-frame clones only, not all of them. The profile shows about 230,000 clones, under 90% of them singletons. The sequencing sample was made of PBMCs or T cells enriched from blood (not recorded which). All receptors come from a woman in her twenties or thirties with acute COVID-19.

This clone was detected only once. The chain carries TRBV10-1 and TRBJ1-1; TRBD1 agrees at 10 bases. Per the germline V gene, CDR1 is WNHNN and CDR2 is SYGVQD (reference sequence). Unmatched junction bases numbered 5, after V lost 5 bases and J lost 5 bases. The length of the CDR3 is 14 residues. CDR3 nucleotide sequence: TGCGCCAGCAGTCCGGACAGGGGGAGGACTGAAGCTTTCTTT. Its translation is CASSPDRGRTEAFF.

In this sample, this clone turned up a few times. V is TRBV29-1 and J is TRBJ2-1, with 8 bases fitting TRBD1. With 3 bases clipped from V and 5 bases from J, the junction kept 9 bases outside the gene matches. CDR1 is SQVTM and CDR2 is ANQGSEA in the germline V gene. This CDR3 has 15 amino acids. In DNA, the CDR3 is TGCAGCGTTGACCTCCGGCAGGGGGCTCACAATGAGCAGTTCTTC. It yields the protein CSVDLRQGAHNEQFF.

This clone was seen a single time. The chain uses TRBV5-4 and TRBJ1-3, with D unresolved. This CDR3 has 15 residues. Germline assignment: CDR1 SGHNT and CDR2 YYREEE (reference sequence). The V and J ends lost 2 bases and 6 bases respectively, with 15 bases between them. The CDR3 DNA is TGTGCCAGCAGCTTCGAAAGTGGAGTCCAAAACACCATATATTTT. It is translated as CASSFESGVQNTIYF.

To note about this clone: Compared with germline, one end of the junction differs, possibly owing to a read error. The chain recombines TRBV2 with TRBJ1-2; 10 nucleotides line up with TRBD1. The V gene's germline CDR1 is SNHLY and CDR2 FYNNEI. There are 14 residues in the CDR3. CDR3 amino acids: CASTEVRTGGGYTF. CDR3 sequence (DNA): TGTGCCAGCACTGAAGTAAGGACAGGGGGTGGCTACACCTTC. The full variable domain, its missing parts supplied by reference TRBV2 and TRBJ1-2, is EPEVTQTPSHQVTQMGQEVILRCVPISNHLYFYWYRQILGQKVEFLVSFYNNEISEKSEIFDDQFSVERPDGSNFTLKIRSTKLEDSAMYFCASTEVRTGGGYTFGSGTRLTVV.

For the CDR3, the DNA is TGTGCCAGCACCAACTTCGGACAGGGTGGAAACACCATATATTTT. Protein sequence: CASTNFGQGGNTIYF. This chain joins TRBV2 and TRBJ1-3; 8 nucleotides agree with TRBD1. The V gene end was trimmed by 7 bases and the J gene end by 3 bases; junction bases not matched to a gene: 8. CDR1 is SNHLY and CDR2 is FYNNEI in the germline V gene. This CDR3 spans 15 amino acids.

V usage is TRBV18 and J usage is TRBJ1-4, with TRBD1 matching over 10 bases. In germline, CDR1 is KGHSH, CDR2 LQKENI. The CDR3 has 17 amino acids. Losses at the gene ends were 2 bases for V and 6 bases for J; bases not matched to a gene: 9. CDR3 DNA sequence: TGTGCCAGCTCACCATGGGACAGGGGCGTCGGAGATGAAAAACTGTTTTTT. Translated: CASSPWDRGVGDEKLFF.

This clone was detected only a few times. This chain uses TRBV7-9 with TRBJ1-5, with D maybe TRBD1 (5 bases). The ends were cut back, 5 bases at V and 4 bases at J, with 15 bases in the middle. Germline V gene data show CDR1 as SEHNR and CDR2 as FQNEAQ (reference sequence). The CDR3 is 15 amino acids. The CDR3, as DNA: TGTGCCAGCAGCATCGGGCCAGGGAAAAATCAGCCCCAGCATTTT. Protein: CASSIGPGKNQPQHF.

The chain is built from TRBV5-1 and TRBJ1-2; a weak D match, TRBD1 (6 bases). Germline V gene data show CDR1 as SGHRS and CDR2 as YFSETQ. The ends were cut back, 3 bases at V and 2 bases at J, with 14 bases in the middle. CDR3 size: 15 residues. The CDR3, as DNA: TGCGCCAGCAGCTCAATTGCCGACAGGAACTATGGCTACACCTTC. Encoded protein: CASSSIADRNYGYTF. Full variable domain (missing parts from reference TRBV5-1 and TRBJ1-2): KAGVTQTPRYLIKTRGQQVTLSCSPISGHRSVSWYQQTPGQGLQFLFEYFSETQRNKGNFPGRFSGRQFSNSRSEMNVSTLELGDSALYLCASSSIADRNYGYTFGSGTRLTVV.

J is TRBJ2-7 and V is TRBV14, with D maybe TRBD1 (6 bases). Germline CDR1 is SGHDN and CDR2 is FVKESK. V gave up 1 base and J gave up 3 bases, with 13 bases separating them. CDR3 length: 15 residues. The CDR3 DNA reads TGTGCCAGCAGCCAAGGCCGAACAGGGATCTACGAGCAGTACTTC. As protein: CASSQGRTGIYEQYF.

CDR3 coding DNA: TGTGCCAGCTCAATTGCGGGGGAGTACAATGAGCAGTTCTTC. Its translation is CASSIAGEYNEQFF. J is TRBJ2-1 and V is TRBV18, with 7 bases matching TRBD2. Trimming removed 5 bases from V and 4 bases from J; junction bases left unmatched: 5. The CDR3 contains 14 residues. Germline CDR1 and CDR2: KGHSH and LQKENI.

The gene calls are TRBV7-9 and TRBJ2-3, with 10 bases matching TRBD2. With V trimmed by 3 bases and J by 0 bases, 6 bases remained unmatched. The CDR3 has 17 residues. Looked up from germline, CDR1 is SEHNR and CDR2 is FQNEAQ (reference sequence). DNA for the CDR3: TGTGCCAGCAGCTTGGGACTAGCGATCATAAGCACAGATACGCAGTATTTT. It encodes CASSLGLAIISTDTQYF.

V gene TRBV2 combines with J gene TRBJ2-7, with D possibly matching TRBD2 (6 bases). V lost 1 base and J lost 5, with 15 bases in between. Germline lookup yields CDR1 SNHLY and CDR2 FYNNEI. This CDR3 comprises 15 residues. CDR3 loop: CASSEGGTVPDEQYF. CDR3 in DNA: TGTGCCAGCAGTGAAGGCGGGACGGTCCCTGACGAGCAGTACTTC.

The chain is built from TRBV10-3 and TRBJ2-2, with 10 bases aligning to TRBD2. Germline lookup yields CDR1 ENHRY and CDR2 SYGVKD. J gave up 4 bases and V 6 bases, and 5 bases lay outside the gene matches. The CDR3 is 15 amino acids. In DNA form, the CDR3 reads TGTGCCATCAGGGACCTAGCGGGGGTCACCGGGGAGCTGTTTTTT. Translating gives CAIRDLAGVTGELFF.

The rearrangement links TRBV7-2 to TRBJ1-1; the D gene is possibly TRBD1 (5 bases). This CDR3 contains 14 residues. CDR1 is SGHTA and CDR2 is FQGNSA in the germline V gene. V was pared by 2 bases and J by 8 bases, with 15 bases between. The CDR3 spells CASSLLQVRGEAFF. The CDR3, as DNA: TGTGCCAGCAGCTTACTACAGGTGAGAGGCGAAGCTTTCTTT.

This chain links TRBV19 with TRBJ2-6; 9 nucleotides align to TRBD1. Germline V gene sequence: CDR1 LNHDA, CDR2 SQIVND (reference sequence). CDR3 size: 17 residues. The V and J ends lost 11 bases and 2 bases, in that order; junction bases with no gene match: 13. The CDR3 DNA is TGTGCCGGGGGTCCGGGACAGGGAATCGCTGGGGCCAACGTCCTGACTTTC. Encoded protein: CAGGPGQGIAGANVLTF. The full variable domain, in which reference TRBV19 and TRBJ2-6 provide the parts outside the CDR3, is DGGITQSPKYLFRKEGQNVTLSCEQNLNHDAMYWYRQDPGQGLRLIYYSQIVNDFQKGDIAEGYSVSREKKESFPLTVTSAQKNPTAFYLCAGGPGQGIAGANVLTFGAGSRLTVL.

This clone has just one count. V usage is TRBV11-3 and J usage is TRBJ2-5; possible D gene TRBD1, 6 bases. CDR1 is SGHNT, CDR2 YENEEA, per germline. The CDR3 has 13 amino acids. V lost 4 bases and J lost 5, with 11 bases in between. Here the CDR3 reads CASSSGQTETQYF. DNA for the CDR3: TGTGCCAGCAGCTCAGGACAGACGGAGACCCAGTACTTC.

The chain combines TRBV6-5 with TRBJ1-5, with TRBD1 matching 9 bases. The CDR3 extends over 15 amino acids. The V and J ends lost 5 bases and 3 bases, in that order; junction bases with no gene match: 5. From germline, CDR1 is MNHEY and CDR2 SVGAGI. The CDR3 reads CASSPGTGTNQPQHF. In nucleotides, the CDR3 is TGTGCCAGCAGTCCCGGGACAGGGACCAATCAGCCCCAGCATTTT.

This chain joins TRBV9 and TRBJ2-7, with 9 bases identical to TRBD2. The CDR3 is 15 residues long. Germline trimming cut 2 bases from V and 2 bases from J; bases unmatched to any gene: 5. CDR1 is SGDLS, CDR2 YYNGEE, per germline. CDR3 sequence reads: CASSVGAGGPYEQYF. In DNA, the CDR3 is TGTGCCAGCAGCGTCGGAGCGGGGGGTCCCTACGAGCAGTACTTC.

The rearrangement uses TRBV12-3 or TRBV12-4 and TRBJ1-1; perhaps TRBD1 as D (6 bases). V lost 8 bases and J 4 bases, leaving 8 bases between the germline ends. This CDR3 has 11 residues. For the CDR3, the DNA is TGTGCCAGCCAGGGGATCACTGAAGCTTTCTTT. It encodes CASQGITEAFF.

The chain joins TRBV28 to TRBJ2-7; 7 bases fit TRBD2. CDR3 length equals 14 residues. J gave up 5 bases and V 8 bases, and 12 bases lay outside the gene matches. Germline CDR1 reads MDHEN; CDR2 reads SYDVKM. The CDR3 DNA follows: TGTGCCAGCTCCCTACTGGGAGGGCTCCACGAGCAGTACTTC. Its protein is CASSLLGGLHEQYF.

The chain carries TRBV6-1 and TRBJ1-2; tentatively, D is TRBD1 (5 bases). With 0 bases removed from V and 4 bases from J, the gap between germline ends came to 9 bases. The germline gives CDR1 MNHNS, CDR2 SASEGT. The length of the CDR3 is 14 residues. CDR3 sequence (DNA): TGTGCCAGCAGTGAAGCGGGGGGGTCCTATGGCTACACCTTC. It is translated as CASSEAGGSYGYTF.

The CDR3 nucleotides are TGTGCCAGCAGCTCGAGCACTGAAGCTTTCTTT. It is translated as CASSSSTEAFF. The chain has TRBV7-6 and TRBJ1-1; D is uncertain. The CDR3 has 11 residues. Germline values: CDR1 SGHVS, CDR2 FNYEAQ. V dropped 4 bases and J dropped 4 bases, with 4 bases sitting between them.

This chain connects TRBV4-2 to TRBJ2-6; TRBD1 matches 8 bases. V was pared by 2 bases and J by 0 bases, with 6 bases of the junction left unmatched. CDR3 length: 18 amino acids. Germline loops: CDR1 LGHNA, CDR2 YNFKEQ. The CDR3 region is CASSQQGAVHSGANVLTF. The CDR3 DNA is TGTGCCAGCAGCCAACAGGGGGCTGTTCACTCTGGGGCCAACGTCCTGACTTTC.

This clone was detected only once. The J gene is TRBJ2-3, the V gene TRBV6-2 or TRBV6-3, with TRBD2 identical over 8 bases. CDR3 length: 17 amino acids. Germline loops: CDR1 MNHEY, CDR2 SVGEGT. V gave up 2 bases and J gave up 0 bases; unmatched junction bases: 7. The CDR3 bases are TGTGCCAGCAGTTACCCACTTAGCGGGGATAGCACAGATACGCAGTATTTT. This sequence encodes CASSYPLSGDSTDTQYF.

The V gene is TRBV4-3, the J gene TRBJ2-2, with 7 positions matching TRBD1. Germline CDR1 is LGHNA and CDR2 is YSLEER. J was trimmed by 6 bases and V by 7 bases; bases with no gene match: 11. This CDR3 region has 15 residues. The DNA of the CDR3 is TGCGCCAGCACGCTCACTAACAGGGGACCCGGGGAGCTGTTTTTT. This gives the protein CASTLTNRGPGELFF.

This clone was seen just once. This chain's CDR3 is CASSLQGSNTGELFF. In nucleotides, the CDR3 is TGTGCCAGCAGCCTCCAGGGATCGAACACCGGGGAGCTGTTTTTT. The chain uses TRBV14 and TRBJ2-2; TRBD1 might be the D (5 bases). From germline, CDR1 is SGHDN and CDR2 FVKESK. The CDR3 runs to 15 residues. Trimming left V 4 bases short and J 0 bases short, with 9 bases between. Using reference TRBV14 and TRBJ2-2 for the parts outside the CDR3, the full variable domain is EAGVTQFPSHSVIEKGQTVTLRCDPISGHDNLYWYRRVMGKEIKFLLHFVKESKQDESGMPNNRFLAERTGGTYSTLKVQPAELEDSGVYFCASSLQGSNTGELFFGEGSRLTVL.

The chain combines TRBV7-8 with TRBJ2-1; 8 nucleotides align to TRBD2. Trimming at V came to 4 bases and at J to 2 bases, leaving 10 bases not matched to a gene. The CDR3 totals 17 residues. Germline values: CDR1 SGHVS, CDR2 FQNEAQ. The CDR3 DNA is TGTGCCAGCAGCTCCGCTAGCGGGTTAAGAACCTACAATGAGCAGTTCTTC. Translation gives CASSSASGLRTYNEQFF.

This chain connects TRBV7-9 to TRBJ1-1; 7 bases line up with TRBD1. The V segment lost 6 bases and the J segment 5 bases; nucleotides outside the gene matches: 6. This CDR3 has 13 amino acids. Germline lookup yields CDR1 SEHNR and CDR2 FQNEAQ (reference sequence). The CDR3 DNA reads as TGTGCCAGCAGTTATACAGGGGAGACTGAAGCTTTCTTT. This translates into CASSYTGETEAFF.

The chain couples TRBV18 to TRBJ2-7; TRBD2 matches 14 bases. V trimming: 4 bases; J trimming: 0 bases; junction bases outside the gene matches: 5. The CDR3 loop spans 17 amino acids. CDR1 is KGHSH, CDR2 LQKENI, per germline. CDR3 loop: CASSRGTSGGFSYEQYF. The DNA for the CDR3 is TGTGCCAGCTCACGCGGGACTAGCGGGGGATTCTCCTACGAGCAGTACTTC.

This clone was observed a handful of times. The chain is built from TRBV25-1 and TRBJ1-6; the D gene is possibly TRBD1 (5 bases). Germline CDR1 reads MGHDK; CDR2 reads SYGVNS. The CDR3 runs 17 residues. Trimming removed 1 base at V and 4 bases at J, with 14 bases between. The CDR3 coding sequence is TGTGCCAGCAGTGAATCGAAGGGGAGGGCTTATAATTCACCCCTCCACTTT. Protein product: CASSESKGRAYNSPLHF.

The chain couples TRBV7-2 to TRBJ1-1, with 9 bases aligning to TRBD1. Germline V gives CDR1 SGHTA, CDR2 FQGNSA. The CDR3 extends over 17 amino acids. V shed 5 bases, J shed 4 bases, and the junction held 14 bases outside the gene matches. The CDR3 region has the DNA TGTGCCAGCAGCCCAGACAGGGGGTTAAACCGGGGCACTGAAGCTTTCTTT. It codes for CASSPDRGLNRGTEAFF.

This clone came up once. The chain employs TRBV27 and TRBJ2-7; tentatively, D is TRBD1 (6 bases). CDR1 MNHEY and CDR2 SMNVEV come from the germline V gene (reference sequence). The V end was cut by 3 bases, the J end by 4 bases, with 13 bases between. The CDR3 consists of 14 residues. DNA for the CDR3: TGTGCCAGCAGTTTCAGGGGACCCACTTACGAGCAGTACTTC. This sequence encodes CASSFRGPTYEQYF.